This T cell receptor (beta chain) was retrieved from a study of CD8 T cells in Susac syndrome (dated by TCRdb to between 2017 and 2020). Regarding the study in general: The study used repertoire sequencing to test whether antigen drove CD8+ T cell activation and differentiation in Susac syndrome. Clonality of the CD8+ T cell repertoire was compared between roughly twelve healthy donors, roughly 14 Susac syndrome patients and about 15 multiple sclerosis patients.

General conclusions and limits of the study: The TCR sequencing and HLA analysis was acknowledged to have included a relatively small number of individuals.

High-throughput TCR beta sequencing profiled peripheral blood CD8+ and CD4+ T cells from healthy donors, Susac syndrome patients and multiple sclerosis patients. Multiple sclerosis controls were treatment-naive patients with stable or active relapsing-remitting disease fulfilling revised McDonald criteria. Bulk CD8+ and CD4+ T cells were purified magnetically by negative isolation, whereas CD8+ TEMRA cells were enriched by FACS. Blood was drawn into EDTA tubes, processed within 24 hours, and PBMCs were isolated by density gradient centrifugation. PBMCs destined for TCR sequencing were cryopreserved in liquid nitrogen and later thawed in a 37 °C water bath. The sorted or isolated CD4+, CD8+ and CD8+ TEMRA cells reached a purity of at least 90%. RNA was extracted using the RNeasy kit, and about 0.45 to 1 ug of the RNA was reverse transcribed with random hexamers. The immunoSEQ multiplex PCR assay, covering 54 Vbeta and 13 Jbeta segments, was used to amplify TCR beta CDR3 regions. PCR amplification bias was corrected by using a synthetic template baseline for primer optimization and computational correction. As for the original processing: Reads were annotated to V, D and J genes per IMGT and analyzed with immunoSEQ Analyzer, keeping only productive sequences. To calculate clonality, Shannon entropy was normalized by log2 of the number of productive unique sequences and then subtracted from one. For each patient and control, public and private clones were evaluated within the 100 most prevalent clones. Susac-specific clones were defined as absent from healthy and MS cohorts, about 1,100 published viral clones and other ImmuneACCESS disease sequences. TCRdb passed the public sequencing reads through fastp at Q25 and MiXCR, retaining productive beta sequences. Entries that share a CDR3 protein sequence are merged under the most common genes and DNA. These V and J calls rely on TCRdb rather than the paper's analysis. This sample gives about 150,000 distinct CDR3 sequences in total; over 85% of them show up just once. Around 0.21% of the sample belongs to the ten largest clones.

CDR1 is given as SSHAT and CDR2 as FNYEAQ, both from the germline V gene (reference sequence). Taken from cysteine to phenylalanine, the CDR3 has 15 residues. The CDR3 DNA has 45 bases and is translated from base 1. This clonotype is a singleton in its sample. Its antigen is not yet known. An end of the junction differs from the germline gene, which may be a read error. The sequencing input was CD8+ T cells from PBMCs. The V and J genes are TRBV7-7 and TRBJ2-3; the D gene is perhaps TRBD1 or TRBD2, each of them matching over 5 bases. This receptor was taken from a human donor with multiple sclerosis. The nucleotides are TGTGCTAGCAGTCCGGGGCAACGGGGCACAGATACGCAGTATTTT. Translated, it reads CASSPGQRGTDTQYF.